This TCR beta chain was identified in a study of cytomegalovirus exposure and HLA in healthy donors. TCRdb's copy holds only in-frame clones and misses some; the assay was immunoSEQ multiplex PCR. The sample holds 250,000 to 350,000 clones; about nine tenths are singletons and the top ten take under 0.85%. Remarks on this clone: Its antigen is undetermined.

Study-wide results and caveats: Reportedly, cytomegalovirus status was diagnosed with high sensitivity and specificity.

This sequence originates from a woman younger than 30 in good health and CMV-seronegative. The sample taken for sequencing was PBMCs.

CDR3 sequence (DNA): TGTGCCAGCAGTGATCCGGACAGGTCAAACATTCAGTACTTC. Translation gives CASSDPDRSNIQYF. The rearrangement uses TRBV25-1 and TRBJ2-4, with 7 nucleotides matching TRBD1. The junction had 5 bases not matched to a gene; V was cut back by 3 bases and J by 6 bases. This CDR3 is built from 14 residues. From germline, CDR1 is MGHDK and CDR2 SYGVNS.